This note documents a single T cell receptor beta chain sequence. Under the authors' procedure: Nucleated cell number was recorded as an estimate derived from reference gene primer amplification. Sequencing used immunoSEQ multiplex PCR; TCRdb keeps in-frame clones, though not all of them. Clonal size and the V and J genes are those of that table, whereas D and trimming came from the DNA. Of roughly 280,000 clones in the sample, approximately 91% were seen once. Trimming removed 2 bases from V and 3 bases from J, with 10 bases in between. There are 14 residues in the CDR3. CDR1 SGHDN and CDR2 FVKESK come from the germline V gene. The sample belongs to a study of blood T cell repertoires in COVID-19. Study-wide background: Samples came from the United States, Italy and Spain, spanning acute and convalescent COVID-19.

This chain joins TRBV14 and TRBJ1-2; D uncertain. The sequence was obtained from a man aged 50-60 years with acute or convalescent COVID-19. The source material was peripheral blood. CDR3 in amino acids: CASSQIGSDYGYTF. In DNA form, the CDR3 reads TGTGCCAGCAGCCAAATAGGGAGCGACTATGGCTACACCTTC.